This T cell receptor beta chain was identified in a study of PD-L1 blockade in urothelial cancer. Study summary: A median blood sample held approximately 150,000 T cells and tens of thousands of unique TCRs.

Locally advanced or metastatic urothelial carcinoma affected all patients. Data came from immunoSEQ multiplex PCR; TCRdb stores just in-frame clones and leaves some out. Among about 100,000 clones listed, roughly 84% were seen once. This TCR was recovered from a man aged 50 or older with urothelial cancer. The material sequenced was PBMCs, taken around atezolizumab (anti-PD-L1) treatment.

The CDR3 spells CASSLAGNLGETQYF. The DNA of the CDR3 is TGTGCCAGCAGCCTGGCAGGGAATTTGGGAGAGACCCAGTACTTC. The rearrangement joins TRBV5-4 to TRBJ2-5, with D possibly TRBD1 on 5 matching bases. With 4 bases removed from V and 4 bases from J, the gap between germline ends came to 17 bases. The CDR3 has 15 amino acids. Germline loops: CDR1 SGHNT, CDR2 YYREEE (reference sequence).